This T cell receptor beta chain originates from a study of cytomegalovirus exposure and HLA in healthy donors. Primers included in the PCR were 60 Vbeta and 13 Jbeta primers. Sequencing used immunoSEQ multiplex PCR; TCRdb keeps in-frame clones, though not all of them. In total, the table holds approximately 40,000 clones. Germline loops: CDR1 SEHNR, CDR2 FQNEAQ (reference sequence). Trimming cost V 4 bases and J 1 base, with 13 bases left between them. The CDR3 is 15 residues long. The chain links TRBV7-9 to TRBJ1-1; possible D gene TRBD1, 5 bases. Sequenced sample: PBMCs. This clonotype was sampled from a woman in her twenties or thirties in good health and CMV-seronegative. The CDR3 sequence is CASSSNERGNTEAFF. For the CDR3, the DNA is TGTGCCAGCAGCTCGAACGAAAGGGGGAACACTGAAGCTTTCTTT.